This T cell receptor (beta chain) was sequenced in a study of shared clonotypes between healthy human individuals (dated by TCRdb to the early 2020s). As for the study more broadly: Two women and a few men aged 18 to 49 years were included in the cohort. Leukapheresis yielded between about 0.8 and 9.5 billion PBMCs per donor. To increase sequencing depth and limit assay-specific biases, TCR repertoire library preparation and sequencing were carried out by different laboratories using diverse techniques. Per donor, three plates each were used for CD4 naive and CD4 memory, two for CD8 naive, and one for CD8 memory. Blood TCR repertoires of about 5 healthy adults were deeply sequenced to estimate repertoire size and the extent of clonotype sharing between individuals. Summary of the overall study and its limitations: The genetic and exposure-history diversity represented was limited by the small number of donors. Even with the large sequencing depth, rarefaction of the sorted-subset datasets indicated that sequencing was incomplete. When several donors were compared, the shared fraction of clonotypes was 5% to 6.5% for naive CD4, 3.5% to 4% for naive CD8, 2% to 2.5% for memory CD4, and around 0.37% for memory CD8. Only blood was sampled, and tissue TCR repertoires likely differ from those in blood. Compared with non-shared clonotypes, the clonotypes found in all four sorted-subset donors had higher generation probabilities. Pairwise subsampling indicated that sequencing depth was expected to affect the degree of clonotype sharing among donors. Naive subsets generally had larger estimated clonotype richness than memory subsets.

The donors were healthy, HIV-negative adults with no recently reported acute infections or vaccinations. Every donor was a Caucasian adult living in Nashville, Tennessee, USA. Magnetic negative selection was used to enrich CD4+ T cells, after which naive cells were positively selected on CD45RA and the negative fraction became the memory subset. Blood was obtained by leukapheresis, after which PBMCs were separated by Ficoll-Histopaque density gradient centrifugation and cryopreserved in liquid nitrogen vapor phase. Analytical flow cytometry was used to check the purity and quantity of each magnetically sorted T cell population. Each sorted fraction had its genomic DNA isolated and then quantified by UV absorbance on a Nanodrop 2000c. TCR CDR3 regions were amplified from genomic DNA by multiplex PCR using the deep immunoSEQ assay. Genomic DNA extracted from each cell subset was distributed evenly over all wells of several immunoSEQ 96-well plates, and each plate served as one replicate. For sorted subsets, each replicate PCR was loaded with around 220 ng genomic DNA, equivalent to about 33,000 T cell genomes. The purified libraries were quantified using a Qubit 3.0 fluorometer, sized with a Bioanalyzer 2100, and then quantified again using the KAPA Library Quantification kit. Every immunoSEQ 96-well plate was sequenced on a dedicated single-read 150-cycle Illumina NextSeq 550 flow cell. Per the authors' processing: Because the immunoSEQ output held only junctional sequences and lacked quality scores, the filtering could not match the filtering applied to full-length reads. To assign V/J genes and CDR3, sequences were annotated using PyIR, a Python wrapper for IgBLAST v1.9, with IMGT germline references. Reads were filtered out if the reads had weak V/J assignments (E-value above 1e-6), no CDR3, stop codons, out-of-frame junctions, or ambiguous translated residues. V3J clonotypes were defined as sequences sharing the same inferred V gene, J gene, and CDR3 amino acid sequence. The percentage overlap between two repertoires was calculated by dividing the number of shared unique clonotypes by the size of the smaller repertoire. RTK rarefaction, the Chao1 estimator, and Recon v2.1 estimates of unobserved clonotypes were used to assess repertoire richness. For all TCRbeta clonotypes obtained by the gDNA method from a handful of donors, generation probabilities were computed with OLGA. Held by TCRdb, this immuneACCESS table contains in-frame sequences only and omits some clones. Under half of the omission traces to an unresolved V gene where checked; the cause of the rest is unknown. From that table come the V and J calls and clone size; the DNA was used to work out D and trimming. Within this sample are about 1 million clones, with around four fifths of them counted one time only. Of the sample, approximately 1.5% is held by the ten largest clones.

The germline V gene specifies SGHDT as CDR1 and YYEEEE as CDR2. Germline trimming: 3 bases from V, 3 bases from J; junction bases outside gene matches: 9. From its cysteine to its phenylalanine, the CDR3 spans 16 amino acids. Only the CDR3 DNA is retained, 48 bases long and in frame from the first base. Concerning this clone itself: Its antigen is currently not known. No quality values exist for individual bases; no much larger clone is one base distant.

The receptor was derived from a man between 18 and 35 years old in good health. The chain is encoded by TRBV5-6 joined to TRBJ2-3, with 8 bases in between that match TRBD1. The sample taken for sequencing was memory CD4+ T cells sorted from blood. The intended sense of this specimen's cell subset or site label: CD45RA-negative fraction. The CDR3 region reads CASSSDRGRVTDTQYF. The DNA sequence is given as TGTGCCAGCAGCTCCGACAGGGGTCGGGTGACAGATACGCAGTATTTT. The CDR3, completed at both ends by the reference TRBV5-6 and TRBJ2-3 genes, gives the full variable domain DAGVTQSPTHLIKTRGQQVTLRCSPKSGHDTVSWYQQALGQGPQFIFQYYEEEERQRGNFPDRFSGHQFPNYSSELNVNALLLGDSALYLCASSSDRGRVTDTQYFGPGTRLTVL.